The clone carrying this T cell receptor beta chain occurred a few times. As yet, its antigen is unknown. The data are from a study of spatial heterogeneity in lung cancer. Study as a whole: Raw-read counts averaged over ten per unique TCR and UMI combination.

CDR1 is GTSNPN and CDR2 is SVGIG in the germline V gene (reference sequence). There are 15 residues in the CDR3. V was clipped by 2 bases and J by 4 bases; unmatched bases: 8. The time point was: sample taken at primary tumor resection. Each CDR3 protein gets one entry after TCRdb re-called the 5' RACE reads with MiXCR. This sample has fewer than 6,000 distinct CDR3 sequences, with roughly a quarter found just once. Study-wide points: In tumors, expanded intratumoral alpha and beta TCR counts tracked mutation counts.

The chain is built from TRBV30 and TRBJ2-5, with TRBD1 identical over 9 bases. This specimen was lung tumor tissue, taken at surgery. The clonotype originates from a male donor with early-stage non-small cell lung cancer. CDR3 bases: TGTGCCTGGAGTCTCCTACAGGGGGCGAGAGAGACCCAGTACTTC. It encodes CAWSLLQGARETQYF.